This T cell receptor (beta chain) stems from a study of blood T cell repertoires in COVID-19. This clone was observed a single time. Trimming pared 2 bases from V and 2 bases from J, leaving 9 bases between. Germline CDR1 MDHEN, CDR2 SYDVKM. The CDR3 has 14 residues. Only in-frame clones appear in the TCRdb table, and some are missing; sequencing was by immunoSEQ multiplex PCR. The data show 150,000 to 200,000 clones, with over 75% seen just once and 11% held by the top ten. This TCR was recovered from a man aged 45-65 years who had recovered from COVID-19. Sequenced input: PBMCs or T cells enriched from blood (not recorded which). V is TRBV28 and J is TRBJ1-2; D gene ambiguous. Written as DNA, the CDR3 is TGTGCCAGCAGTTTACTCACGGAGAACTATGGCTACACCTTC. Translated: CASSLLTENYGYTF.